These 8 T cell receptor beta chains were all obtained from the same sample, sequenced in a study of shared clonotypes between healthy human individuals. Measured with immunoSEQ multiplex PCR; TCRdb has only the in-frame clones, and not every one. Of some 980,000 clones listed, approximately 80% were seen once; the top ten hold approximately 1.5%. The material sequenced was memory CD4+ T cells sorted from blood. As for subset: CD45RA-negative fraction. Receptors were obtained from a man between 18 and 35 years old in good health.

The V and J genes are TRBV29-1 and TRBJ1-3; 7 nucleotides match TRBD1. V gave up 6 bases and J gave up 0 bases; unmatched junction bases: 8. The CDR3 has 15 residues. CDR1 is SQVTM, CDR2 ANQGSEA, per germline. This CDR3 reads CSVDPTGLSGNTIYF. DNA for the CDR3: TGCAGCGTGGACCCGACAGGGCTCTCTGGAAACACCATATATTTT.

The rearrangement uses TRBV18 and TRBJ1-1; D remains unclear. Looked up from germline, CDR1 is KGHSH and CDR2 is LQKENI. This CDR3 spans 16 amino acids. V lost 2 bases and J 1 base, leaving 14 bases between the germline ends. CDR3 loop: CASSPAVELQNTEAFF. CDR3 sequence (DNA): TGTGCCAGCTCACCAGCTGTTGAGCTGCAGAACACTGAAGCTTTCTTT.

This chain uses TRBV7-2 with TRBJ2-7, with 7 bases lining up with TRBD2. CDR1 is SGHTA, CDR2 FQGNSA, per germline. The CDR3 consists of 14 residues. Trimming took 5 bases from V and 5 from J; bases not matched to a gene: 9. Here the CDR3 reads CASSPRGSPNEQYF. For the CDR3, the DNA is TGTGCCAGCAGCCCGCGCGGGAGTCCCAACGAGCAGTACTTC. Full variable domain (rest looked up from reference TRBV7-2 and TRBJ2-7): GAGVSQSPSNKVTEKGKDVELRCDPISGHTALYWYRQSLGQGLEFLIYFQGNSAPDKSGLPSDRFSAERTGGSVSTLTIQRTQQEDSAVYLCASSPRGSPNEQYFGPGTRLTVT.

This clone was picked up one time. The V gene is TRBV6-5, the J gene TRBJ1-2, with D possibly TRBD1 on 6 matching bases. CDR1 and CDR2 from the germline V gene are MNHEY and SVGAGI. The V end was cut by 0 bases, the J end by 8 bases, with 10 bases between. This CDR3 spans 13 amino acids. DNA for the CDR3: TGTGCCAGCAGTTACTCGAAAGGGGGAGGCTACACCTTC. It specifies CASSYSKGGGYTF.

The sample holds one count of this clone. The CDR3 DNA follows: TGTGCCAGCAGCTCCGGGGAAACCGGGAAGGGCTACACCTTC. Protein sequence: CASSSGETGKGYTF. The rearrangement links TRBV7-9 to TRBJ1-2; D ambiguous. The V gene's germline CDR1 is SEHNR and CDR2 FQNEAQ (reference sequence). The CDR3 has 14 amino acids. The V end lost 4 bases, the J end lost 8 bases, and 17 bases lay between the germline ends.

The chain employs TRBV30 and TRBJ1-6; 8 bases map to TRBD1. Germline V gives CDR1 GTSNPN, CDR2 SVGIG (reference sequence). V gave up 1 base and J gave up 6 bases; unmatched junction bases: 5. This CDR3 has 15 amino acids. The CDR3 DNA reads as TGTGCCTGGAGTGATTTTACAGGGGGTAATTCACCCCTCCACTTT. Amino acids: CAWSDFTGGNSPLHF.

Comments on this clone: One junction end disagrees with the germline gene, perhaps due to a read error. As DNA, the CDR3 is TGCGCCTGCAGGGGGGGCGTGAACACCGGGGAGCTGTTTTTT. Translated: CACRGGVNTGELFF. The chain combines TRBV4-3 with TRBJ2-2; D may be TRBD1 or TRBD2 (7 bases each). Germline CDR1 is LGHNA and CDR2 is YSLEER. The CDR3 loop spans 14 amino acids.

This clone was seen just once. This chain connects TRBV6-5 to TRBJ2-3; the D gene is possibly TRBD1 (6 bases). Germline V gives CDR1 MNHEY, CDR2 SVGAGI. Deletions cut 2 bases from V and 2 bases from J, with 11 bases between. The CDR3 covers 15 residues. For the CDR3, the DNA is TGTGCCAGCAGTTACGGGGGACAAAACACAGATACGCAGTATTTT. Protein sequence: CASSYGGQNTDTQYF.